This T cell receptor (beta chain) was observed in a study of vaccination and CD4 T cells after COVID-19. Study summary: Post-COVID draws followed diagnosis by a median roughly 100 days (range 35 to 161). Findings of the study overall: A median roughly 87% of convalescent patients' SARS-CoV-2-reactive clones emerged only after vaccination. A nonsignificant median increase from around 20 to 38 SARS-CoV-2-reactive clonotypes was observed.

CD4+ T cells that had been cultured provided DNA sequenced with the Oncomine TCR Beta short-read assay. Scientists extracted genomic DNA from CD4+ T cells grown in culture. TCRdb redid the calling of the PCR reads with MiXCR, one entry per CDR3 protein. The sample carries about 18,000 distinct CDR3 sequences, more than 50% recorded once. The treatment denotes: approximately nine-day PBMC culture with coronavirus spike peptide pools or control peptides (ViraFEST assay). With regard to this clonotype: Antigen specificity is unknown.

The germline gives CDR1 MNHEY, CDR2 SVGAGI. The CDR3 covers 16 residues. V lost 4 bases and J 0 bases, leaving 13 bases between the germline ends. The rearrangement uses TRBV6-5 and TRBJ2-1, with D hard to call. Here the sequenced sample was CD4+ T cells from blood, cultured in vitro, taken before SARS-CoV-2 vaccination. This TCR was sampled from a human donor who had recovered from COVID-19. The CDR3: CASSSLFGRSYNEQFF. Written as DNA, the CDR3 is TGTGCCAGCAGTTCTTTGTTTGGGCGCTCCTACAATGAGCAGTTCTTC.